The next 30 T cell receptor beta chains were all read from a single sample in a study of T-cell reconstitution after alpha-beta-depleted transplantation in children. Preparing the TCRbeta library involved the use of unique molecular identifiers. TCRdb ran MiXCR on the PCR reads and lists one entry per CDR3 protein. The sample lists tens of thousands of distinct CDR3 sequences; 13% to 15% were seen once. This material consisted of PBMCs, mostly from graft donor cells, taken 180 days after TCRalphabeta/CD19-depleted stem cell transplant. The receptors stem from a male patient under 10 years old who had a stem cell transplant for acute lymphoblastic leukemia, so the T cells may come from the graft donor.

In this sample, this clonotype turned up a few times. The V call is TRBV11-1, the J call TRBJ2-3, with D perhaps being TRBD1 or TRBD2 (5 bases each). Germline V CDR1 and CDR2: SGHAT, FQDESV (reference sequence). Trimming cost V 5 bases and J 0 bases, with 24 bases left between them. CDR3 length equals 19 residues. The chain's CDR3 is CASSPMGPPSPPSTDTQYF. In DNA, the CDR3 is TGTGCCAGCAGCCCGATGGGACCTCCCTCCCCTCCTAGCACAGATACGCAGTATTTT.

This clonotype turned up a few times. The chain combines TRBV27 with TRBJ1-2; weak D call: TRBD1 (5 bases). The CDR3 sequence is 14 residues long. CDR1 MNHEY and CDR2 SMNVEV come from the germline V gene (reference sequence). Trimming removed 5 bases at V and 8 bases at J, with 18 bases between. As DNA, the CDR3 is TGTGCCAGCAGTCCGTCCTGGGGGAGAGGAGGCTACACCTTC. Its protein product is CASSPSWGRGGYTF.

This clonotype was seen only once. The germline gene is not matched at one end of the junction; a read error may be the cause. The chain couples TRBV9 to TRBJ1-3, with TRBD1 matching 7 bases. Germline CDR1 reads SGDLS; CDR2 reads YYNGEE. The CDR3 is 15 residues long. The CDR3 region has the DNA TGTGCCGGCAGCGTAGTTGAGGGGGCGGGAAACACCATATATTTT. This codes for CAGSVVEGAGNTIYF.

The V gene is TRBV18, the J gene TRBJ2-7; either TRBD1 or TRBD2 may supply D (5 bases each). The CDR3 totals 13 residues. Trimming took 4 bases from V and 4 from J, leaving 11 bases between them. Germline loops: CDR1 KGHSH, CDR2 LQKENI. This chain's CDR3 is CASSLGTEYEQYF. As DNA, the CDR3 is TGTGCCAGCTCACTCGGGACCGAGTACGAGCAGTACTTC.

This chain links TRBV20-1 with TRBJ1-1; 7 nucleotides agree with TRBD1. Germline V gene lookup returns CDR1 DFQATT and CDR2 SNEGSKA (reference sequence). V was clipped by 5 bases and J by 1 base; unmatched bases: 4. The CDR3 covers 13 residues. CDR3 region: CSAPRQGNTEAFF. CDR3 nucleotides: TGCAGTGCTCCGAGACAGGGGAACACTGAAGCTTTCTTT.

This clonotype was counted a few times. V usage is TRBV6-1 and J usage is TRBJ1-2; TRBD1 aligns across 7 bases. Germline V gene data show CDR1 as MNHNS and CDR2 as SASEGT. The CDR3 runs 15 residues. V lost 6 bases and J lost 5; bases outside the gene matches: 12. As DNA, the CDR3 is TGTGCCAGCAGCAGAGAAACAGGGGCGGGGTATGGCTACACCTTC. This encodes CASSRETGAGYGYTF.

The table lists this clonotype with a few counts. This sequence joins TRBV7-9 and TRBJ2-4, with D perhaps TRBD1 (6 bases). The V gene lost 5 bases and the J gene lost 5 bases, with 7 bases spanning the gap. CDR3 length: 12 amino acids. Germline CDR1 is SEHNR and CDR2 is FQNEAQ (reference sequence). The CDR3 sequence: CASSRTENIQYF. The CDR3 bases are TGTGCCAGCAGCCGGACAGAAAACATTCAGTACTTC. Using reference TRBV7-9 and TRBJ2-4 for the parts outside the CDR3, the full variable domain is DTGVSQNPRHKITKRGQNVTFRCDPISEHNRLYWYRQTLGQGPEFLTYFQNEAQLEKSRLLSDRFSAERPKGSFSTLEIQRTEQGDSAMYLCASSRTENIQYFGAGTRLSVL.

In this sample, this clonotype turned up a few times. J is TRBJ1-2 and V is TRBV6-1; D is unresolved. CDR3 length equals 13 residues. Germline CDR1 MNHNS, CDR2 SASEGT. The V gene lost 5 bases and the J gene lost 5 bases, with 12 bases spanning the gap. The CDR3, as DNA: TGTGCCAGCAGTACAACTCGGTCGTATGGCTACACCTTC. Its protein is CASSTTRSYGYTF.

This clonotype showed up many times. V and J are TRBV20-1 and TRBJ1-6; D gene uncertain. Germline CDR1 and CDR2: DFQATT and SNEGSKA (reference sequence). V gave up 2 bases and J gave up 0 bases, with 8 bases separating them. The CDR3 sequence is 15 residues long. The CDR3 region has the DNA TGCAGTGCTAGAAGTGGGAGCTCCTATAATTCACCCCTCCACTTT. This translates into CSARSGSSYNSPLHF.

The V call is TRBV20-1, the J call TRBJ1-6; D might be TRBD1 (5 bases). The CDR3 is 11 residues long. Trimming took 5 bases from V and 9 from J, leaving 8 bases between them. Germline V lookup: CDR1 DFQATT, CDR2 SNEGSKA (reference sequence). CDR3 sequence: CSALQGSPLHF. Here the CDR3 DNA reads TGCAGTGCTCTCCAGGGTTCACCCCTCCACTTT.

This clonotype was picked up a small number of times. This CDR3 reads CASSLRENYGYTF. CDR3 sequence (DNA): TGTGCCAGCAGCTTACGGGAGAACTATGGCTACACCTTC. The rearrangement joins TRBV7-2 to TRBJ1-2; no definite D call. CDR1 is SGHTA and CDR2 is FQGNSA in the germline V gene. V lost 2 bases and J lost 2, with 6 bases in between. The CDR3 has 13 residues.

V gene TRBV25-1 combines with J gene TRBJ2-6; D unclear. V was cut by 3 bases and J by 2 bases, with 2 bases left in between. The CDR3 loop spans 13 amino acids. Germline V gene lookup returns CDR1 MGHDK and CDR2 SYGVNS. The CDR3 here is CASSEPGANVLTF. The CDR3 DNA sequence: TGTGCCAGCAGTGAGCCTGGGGCCAACGTCCTGACTTTC. The full variable domain, completed using reference TRBV25-1 and TRBJ2-6, is EADIYQTPRYLVIGTGKKITLECSQTMGHDKMYWYQQDPGMELHLIHYSYGVNSTEKGDLSSESTVSRIRTEHFPLTLESARPSHTSQYLCASSEPGANVLTFGAGSRLTVL.

This clonotype was counted a few times. The chain recombines TRBV7-2 with TRBJ1-2, with D tentatively TRBD1 (5 bases). The V end was cut by 2 bases, the J end by 3 bases, with 16 bases between. Germline CDR1 SGHTA, CDR2 FQGNSA. The CDR3 has 16 amino acids. CDR3 sequence (DNA): TGTGCCAGCAGCTTAAGGGGTGGGGCGTTTGACTATGGCTACACCTTC. Translating it yields CASSLRGGAFDYGYTF.

This clonotype was seen at least ten times. The chain carries TRBV6-2 or TRBV6-3 and TRBJ2-7, with 7 bases that match TRBD1. Germline values: CDR1 MNHEY, CDR2 SVGEGT. The CDR3 consists of 16 residues. V trimming: 6 bases; J trimming: 3 bases; junction bases outside the gene matches: 14. The CDR3 here is CASRHPVTGKGYEQYF. CDR3 DNA sequence: TGTGCCAGCAGGCACCCAGTGACAGGGAAAGGCTACGAGCAGTACTTC.

The V and J genes are TRBV30 and TRBJ1-2, with D possibly TRBD1 on 6 matching bases. The germline V gene encodes CDR1 GTSNPN and CDR2 SVGIG (reference sequence). This CDR3 spans 14 amino acids. V lost 7 bases and J lost 5, with 20 bases in between. The CDR3 protein is CALDVTGSTYGYTF. CDR3 nucleotide sequence: TGTGCCTTGGACGTAACAGGGTCGACGTATGGCTACACCTTC. The complete variable domain, with remaining parts taken from reference TRBV30 and TRBJ1-2, reads SQTIHQWPATLVQPVGSPLSLECTVEGTSNPNLYWYRQAAGRGLQLLFYSVGIGQISSEVPQNLSASRPQDRQFILSSKKLLLSDSGFYLCALDVTGSTYGYTFGSGTRLTVV.

The J gene is TRBJ2-5, the V gene TRBV7-9; TRBD2 matches 9 bases. This CDR3 has 13 amino acids. Germline lookup yields CDR1 SEHNR and CDR2 FQNEAQ (reference sequence). Trimming at V came to 5 bases and at J to 5 bases, leaving 3 bases not matched to a gene. In DNA form, the CDR3 reads TGTGCCAGCAGCGATAGCGGGAGTGAGACCCAGTACTTC. Protein product: CASSDSGSETQYF.

This clonotype was observed at least ten times. The chain is built from TRBV7-6 and TRBJ2-3, with D perhaps TRBD1 (6 bases). With 2 bases removed from V and 0 bases from J, the gap between germline ends came to 24 bases. The CDR3 extends over 20 amino acids. Germline V gene lookup returns CDR1 SGHVS and CDR2 FNYEAQ. The CDR3 nucleotides are TGTGCCAGCAGCTTACTGACACCGGGACACTCTGGACCTAGCACAGATACGCAGTATTTT. Protein sequence: CASSLLTPGHSGPSTDTQYF.

In its sample, this clonotype was seen many times. The V and J genes are TRBV12-3 or TRBV12-4 and TRBJ1-5, with unresolved D. Trimming pared 1 base from V and 7 bases from J, leaving 8 bases between. The CDR3 length is 13 residues. CDR3 nucleotides: TGTGCCAGCAGTTTAGAGGGTCGACAGCCCCAGCATTTT. The encoded protein is CASSLEGRQPQHF.

The V gene is TRBV10-3, the J gene TRBJ2-1; TRBD2 matches at 10 bases. V shed 6 bases and J 8 bases; nucleotides not matched to a gene: 10. The CDR3 has 15 residues. Germline assignment: CDR1 ENHRY and CDR2 SYGVKD. CDR3 residues: CAIRFGAGGPDEQFF. The CDR3 nucleotides are TGTGCCATCAGGTTTGGAGCGGGGGGGCCCGATGAGCAGTTCTTC.

This clonotype came up once. The rearrangement joins TRBV5-6 to TRBJ1-2; 11 nucleotides agree with TRBD1. The CDR3 is 17 residues long. Germline CDR1 SGHDT, CDR2 YYEEEE. V shed 0 bases and J 6 bases; nucleotides not matched to a gene: 10. CDR3 nucleotide sequence: TGTGCCAGCAGCTTGGAAATAAGGGACAGGGGGAGAGATGGCTACACCTTC. Translation: CASSLEIRDRGRDGYTF.

This clonotype has just a few counts. The gene calls are TRBV5-1 and TRBJ1-4; 9 nucleotides align to TRBD1. V was pared by 4 bases and J by 3 bases, with 7 bases of the junction left unmatched. The CDR3 loop spans 16 amino acids. Germline V CDR1 and CDR2: SGHRS, YFSETQ. The CDR3 here is CASSKIQGASNEKLFF. DNA for the CDR3: TGCGCCAGCAGCAAAATACAGGGGGCATCTAATGAAAAACTGTTTTTT.

This clonotype showed up just a few times. J is TRBJ1-4 and V is TRBV11-2; D perhaps matches TRBD1 (5 bases). The CDR3 has 13 residues. Germline assignment: CDR1 SGHAT and CDR2 FQNNGV. V lost 5 bases and J 7 bases, leaving 11 bases between the germline ends. DNA for the CDR3: TGTGCCAGCAGCCCTCGGAGGGGTGAAAAACTGTTTTTT. This sequence encodes CASSPRRGEKLFF.

This clonotype has a count of ten or more. The gene calls are TRBV18 and TRBJ2-7; maybe TRBD2 (6 bases). V lost 3 bases and J 5 bases, leaving 14 bases between the germline ends. The germline gives CDR1 KGHSH, CDR2 LQKENI. This CDR3 has 14 residues. CDR3 coding DNA: TGTGCCAGCTCACCTAGGCAGGGAGGCGACGAGCAGTACTTC. Translation gives CASSPRQGGDEQYF.

For this clonotype: The CDR3 ends on some other residue instead of the conserved phenylalanine or tryptophan, so this is likely a read error. The chain couples TRBV3-1 to TRBJ2-3; the D is unclear. This CDR3 has 14 residues. The V and J ends lost 2 bases and 2 bases respectively, with 8 bases between them. CDR1 is LGHDT and CDR2 is YNNKEL in the germline V gene (reference sequence). The CDR3 DNA reads as TGTGCCAGCAGCCAAAGCCAGGTCACAGATACGCAGTATTTA. This encodes CASSQSQVTDTQYL.

This sequence joins TRBV12-3 or TRBV12-4 and TRBJ1-1, with D tentatively TRBD1 (6 bases). The CDR3 totals 16 residues. Trimming left V 5 bases short and J 0 bases short, with 16 bases between. The CDR3 spells CASSPSVGGLNTEAFF. Here the CDR3 DNA reads TGTGCCAGCAGTCCATCGGTTGGGGGCCTGAACACTGAAGCTTTCTTT.

This clonotype occurred a few times. The chain uses TRBV6-1 and TRBJ1-1; TRBD1 aligns across 7 bases. From germline, CDR1 is MNHNS and CDR2 SASEGT. This CDR3 has 15 residues. Losses at the gene ends were 4 bases for V and 0 bases for J; bases not matched to a gene: 5. Here the CDR3 reads CASSAHRGMNTEAFF. The CDR3 coding sequence is TGTGCCAGCAGTGCCCACAGGGGAATGAACACTGAAGCTTTCTTT.

In its sample, this clonotype was seen a few times. This chain connects TRBV5-6 to TRBJ1-1; D is undetermined. Looked up from germline, CDR1 is SGHDT and CDR2 is YYEEEE. The CDR3 has 12 amino acids. V gave up 4 bases and J gave up 0 bases, with 4 bases separating them. The CDR3 nucleotides read TGTGCCAGCAGCAGGGTGAACACTGAAGCTTTCTTT. It translates to CASSRVNTEAFF. Full variable domain (missing parts from reference TRBV5-6 and TRBJ1-1): DAGVTQSPTHLIKTRGQQVTLRCSPKSGHDTVSWYQQALGQGPQFIFQYYEEEERQRGNFPDRFSGHQFPNYSSELNVNALLLGDSALYLCASSRVNTEAFFGQGTRLTVV.

In its sample, this clonotype was seen a few times. The V and J genes are TRBV20-1 and TRBJ2-1; D is unclear. This CDR3 region has 14 residues. Germline values: CDR1 DFQATT, CDR2 SNEGSKA (reference sequence). Trimming took off 4 bases at V and 3 bases at J, with 13 bases between the two ends. CDR3 region: CSAMLWGIYNEQFF. For the CDR3, the DNA is TGCAGTGCTATGCTATGGGGAATCTACAATGAGCAGTTCTTC.

This clonotype was picked up a small number of times. The V gene is TRBV4-2, the J gene TRBJ1-1; 10 bases fit TRBD1. Losses at the gene ends were 4 bases for V and 5 bases for J; bases not matched to a gene: 7. The length of the CDR3 is 15 residues. Germline V gene sequence: CDR1 LGHNA, CDR2 YNFKEQ. The DNA of the CDR3 is TGTGCCAGCAGCCCGGGGGACAGGGGAAGAACTGAAGCTTTCTTT. It codes for CASSPGDRGRTEAFF.

The chain carries TRBV9 and TRBJ1-1; D is possibly TRBD1 (5 bases). Per the germline V gene, CDR1 is SGDLS and CDR2 is YYNGEE. V lost 0 bases and J lost 4, with 16 bases in between. CDR3 length: 16 residues. The CDR3 region is CASSVEEGLAFTEAFF. CDR3 coding DNA: TGTGCCAGCAGCGTAGAGGAGGGACTAGCCTTCACTGAAGCTTTCTTT.